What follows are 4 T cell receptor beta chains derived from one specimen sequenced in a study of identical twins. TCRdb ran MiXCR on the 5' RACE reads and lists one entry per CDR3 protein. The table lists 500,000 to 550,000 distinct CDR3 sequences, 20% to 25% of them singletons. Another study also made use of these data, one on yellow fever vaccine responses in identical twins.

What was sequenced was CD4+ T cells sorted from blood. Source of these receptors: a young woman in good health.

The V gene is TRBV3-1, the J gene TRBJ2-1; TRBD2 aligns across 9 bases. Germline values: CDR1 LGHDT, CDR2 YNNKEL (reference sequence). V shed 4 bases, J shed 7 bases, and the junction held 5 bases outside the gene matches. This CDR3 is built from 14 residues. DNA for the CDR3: TGTGCCAGCAGCCGTTCTAGCGGGATAAATGAGCAGTTCTTC. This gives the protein CASSRSSGINEQFF.

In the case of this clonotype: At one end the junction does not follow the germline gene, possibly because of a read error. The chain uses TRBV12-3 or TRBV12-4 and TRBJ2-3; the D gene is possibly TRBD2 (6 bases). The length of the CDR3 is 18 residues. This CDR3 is CAISTLASRRGSTDTQYF. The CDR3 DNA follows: TGTGCCATCAGTACACTAGCCTCCAGAAGAGGAAGCACAGATACGCAGTATTTT.

CDR3 sequence (DNA): TGTGCCATCAGTGAAGGGACAGTGAACACCGGGGAGCTGTTTTTT. This translates into CAISEGTVNTGELFF. The chain is built from TRBV10-3 and TRBJ2-2; 7 nucleotides agree with TRBD1. Germline values: CDR1 ENHRY, CDR2 SYGVKD. CDR3 length: 15 residues. The V gene end was trimmed by 3 bases and the J gene end by 1 base; junction bases not matched to a gene: 2.

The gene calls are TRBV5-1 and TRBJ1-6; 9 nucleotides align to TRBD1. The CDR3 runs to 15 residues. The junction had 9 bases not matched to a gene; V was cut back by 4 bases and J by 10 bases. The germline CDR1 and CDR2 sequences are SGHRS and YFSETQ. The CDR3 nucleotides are TGCGCCAGCAGCAAGACAGGGGGGGAGGACTCACCCCTCCACTTT. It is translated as CASSKTGGEDSPLHF.